Listed below are T cell receptor beta chains from one sample, sequenced in a study of blood T cell repertoires in COVID-19. The assay was immunoSEQ multiplex PCR, and TCRdb's table has in-frame clones only and misses some. Of about 130,000 clones listed, 85% to 90% are singletons. The sequenced material came from peripheral blood. These receptors came from a man aged 50 to 59 with active or convalescent COVID-19. Both conserved end residues are part of each CDR3. A D gene is named only where the DNA matches it firmly. The size of a clone is reported for some rows only, either as once, few or many, or as a class for expanded clones.

TGTGCCACCCGAGGGACAGGGGAAAATTCACCCCTCCACTTT	CATRGTGENSPLHF	TRBJ1-6	TRBV19	NA	TRBD1
TGCGCCAGCAGTGACAGGGTTAAGGAGACCCAGTACTTC	CASSDRVKETQYF	TRBJ2-5	TRBV10-1	NA	NA
TGTGCCACCAGCAGGACAGGCTACGAGCAGTACTTC	CATSRTGYEQYF	TRBJ2-7	TRBV15	NA	NA
TGTGCCAGCAGCCTCCCGGGACAGGCCAAGTTTCCCTACGAGCAGTACTTC	CASSLPGQAKFPYEQYF	TRBJ2-7	TRBV21-1	NA	NA
TGCAGCGTTTTGGACAGTTCGATGGTCGCTGAAGCTTTCTTT	CSVLDSSMVAEAFF	TRBJ1-1	TRBV29-1	once	NA
TGTGCCAGCTCACCTAGCGGGAACAGTGATACGCAGTATTTT	CASSPSGNSDTQYF	TRBJ2-3	TRBV18	NA	TRBD2
TGTGCCAGCAGTGACGCGATCGAGACCCAGTACTTC	CASSDAIETQYF	TRBJ2-5	TRBV2	NA	NA
TGTGCCAGCAGTTACGGTGAGCGTGAAGTCTACGAGCAGTACTTC	CASSYGEREVYEQYF	TRBJ2-7	TRBV6-5	NA	NA
TGTGCCAGCTCACAGGGACAGGGCTATGGCTACACCTTC	CASSQGQGYGYTF	TRBJ1-2	TRBV18	NA	TRBD1
TGTGCCAGCAGCAGACTAGGAGAGACCCAGTACTTC	CASSRLGETQYF	TRBJ2-5	TRBV3-1/TRBV3-2	NA	NA